The clone carrying this T cell receptor (beta chain) was recorded a few times. This CDR3 is 15 amino acids long. Per germline, CDR1 DFQATT and CDR2 SNEGSKA (reference sequence). Trimming removed 3 bases at V and 6 bases at J, with 20 bases between. TCRdb called the RT-PCR reads again in MiXCR, with one record for every CDR3 protein. The data show approximately 720,000 distinct CDR3 sequences, 14% seen once. J is TRBJ1-1 and V is TRBV20-1; D perhaps matches TRBD1 (5 bases). The TCR comes from a female donor in good health, serving as a healthy control. Sequenced: memory CD4+ T cells from blood. The CDR3 is CSASPAGGFRAEAFF. Written as DNA, the CDR3 is TGCAGTGCTAGCCCCGCGGGGGGGTTTAGGGCTGAAGCTTTCTTT.